This passage covers 19 T cell receptor beta chains from one sample sequenced in a study of blood T cell repertoires in COVID-19. Repertoires were generated with immunoSEQ multiplex PCR, while TCRdb's copy carries only in-frame clones and drops some. The data show more than 95,000 clones, around nine tenths seen once. The sequencing sample was made of peripheral blood. These receptors were taken from a woman older than 75 with acute or convalescent COVID-19.

Comments on this clone: At one end, the junction sequence differs from germline, possibly due to a read error. V is TRBV3-1 (or the pseudogene TRBV3-2) and J is TRBJ2-3, with D uncertain. Per germline, CDR1 LGHDT and CDR2 YNNKEL (reference sequence). The CDR3 covers 16 residues. The chain's CDR3 is CASSEDARSGTDTQYF. The CDR3 nucleotides read TGTGCCAGCAGCGAAGACGCGCGGAGCGGCACAGATACGCAGTATTTT.

The gene calls are TRBV19 and TRBJ1-2; a possible D gene is TRBD1 (5 bases). Trimming took off 4 bases at V and 2 bases at J, with 14 bases between the two ends. Germline CDR1 is LNHDA and CDR2 is SQIVND (reference sequence). CDR3 size: 15 residues. The CDR3 here is CASSTRSGRNYGYTF. The CDR3, as DNA: TGTGCCAGTAGTACACGGTCAGGGAGGAACTATGGCTACACCTTC.

This clone was found once. The chain joins TRBV6-6 to TRBJ1-1, with TRBD1 matching over 10 bases. The CDR3 contains 15 residues. Trimming removed 2 bases from V and 6 bases from J; junction bases left unmatched: 6. The germline CDR1 and CDR2 sequences are MNHNY and SVGAGI (reference sequence). This CDR3 reads CASSYGDRGKPEAFF. DNA of the CDR3: TGTGCCAGCAGTTACGGGGACAGGGGCAAGCCTGAAGCTTTCTTT.

This sequence joins TRBV23-1 and TRBJ2-1; maybe TRBD2 (6 bases). TRBV23-1 is an ORF; its function is uncertain. The germline V and J ends were trimmed by 0 bases and 3 bases, with 12 bases remaining between them. The CDR3 has 16 residues. The CDR3 DNA is TGCGCCAGCAGTCAATCGGAGGGGACCTACTACAATGAGCAGTTCTTC. This translates into CASSQSEGTYYNEQFF.

The rearrangement joins TRBV2 to TRBJ1-3, with 8 bases lining up with TRBD1. V dropped 2 bases and J dropped 2; count of bases not matched to a gene: 2. The CDR3 contains 15 residues. Germline values: CDR1 SNHLY, CDR2 FYNNEI. The chain's CDR3 is CASSEQGAPGNTIYF. For the CDR3, the DNA is TGTGCCAGCAGTGAACAGGGGGCGCCTGGAAACACCATATATTTT.

The V call is TRBV5-1, the J call TRBJ1-1; the D gene is possibly TRBD1 (5 bases). Germline V lookup: CDR1 SGHRS, CDR2 YFSETQ. CDR3 length equals 16 residues. V shed 4 bases and J shed 4 bases, with 20 bases lying between them. Here the CDR3 reads CASSPQPGISTTEAFF. The CDR3 DNA follows: TGCGCCAGCAGCCCTCAACCAGGGATCTCGACCACTGAAGCTTTCTTT.

This clone was counted a single time. The CDR3 nucleotides read TGCGCCAGCAGCTTGCGGGGAGGGGAGACCCAGTACTTC. Encoded protein: CASSLRGGETQYF. This chain uses TRBV5-1 with TRBJ2-5; 7 bases match TRBD2. Germline CDR1 is SGHRS and CDR2 is YFSETQ. CDR3 length: 13 amino acids. The trim removed 1 base at V and 5 bases at J, leaving 2 bases unmatched.

The V gene is TRBV6-5, the J gene TRBJ2-3, with 7 positions matching TRBD2. With V trimmed by 4 bases and J by 0 bases, 4 bases remained unmatched. Germline V gene data show CDR1 as MNHEY and CDR2 as SVGAGI. CDR3 size: 15 residues. The CDR3 loop is CASSSPRESTDTQYF. The DNA for the CDR3 is TGTGCCAGCAGTTCCCCGCGGGAGAGCACAGATACGCAGTATTTT.

A few counts support this clone. The chain couples TRBV9 to TRBJ1-2, with TRBD1 matching over 10 bases. In germline, CDR1 is SGDLS, CDR2 YYNGEE. The CDR3 is 15 amino acids. J was trimmed by 2 bases and V by 4 bases; bases with no gene match: 5. CDR3 sequence (DNA): TGTGCCAGCAGCTTCGGACAGGGGGACAACTATGGCTACACCTTC. As protein: CASSFGQGDNYGYTF.

CDR3 DNA: TGTGCCAGCAGTTACCAGGGGGGCTATGGCTACACCTTC. Amino acids: CASSYQGGYGYTF. The chain uses TRBV6-2 or TRBV6-3 and TRBJ1-2; 7 positions agree with TRBD1. CDR1 is MNHEY, CDR2 SVGEGT, per germline. There are 13 residues in the CDR3. Trimming took 2 bases from V and 4 from J; bases not matched to a gene: 1.

This sequence joins TRBV18 and TRBJ2-2, with TRBD1 matching 8 bases. Per the germline V gene, CDR1 is KGHSH and CDR2 is LQKENI. After removal of 4 bases from V and 2 bases from J, the junction contained 3 bases not matched to a gene. This CDR3 spans 15 amino acids. CDR3 region: CASSLGQGNTGELFF. CDR3 DNA: TGTGCCAGCTCACTCGGACAGGGAAACACCGGGGAGCTGTTTTTT.

The V and J genes are TRBV7-9 and TRBJ1-3; 7 nucleotides match TRBD1. The CDR3 runs 15 residues. V was pared by 1 base and J by 4 bases, with 4 bases of the junction left unmatched. Germline assignment: CDR1 SEHNR and CDR2 FQNEAQ (reference sequence). CDR3 residues: CASSLDQQGGNTIYF. CDR3 DNA sequence: TGTGCCAGCAGCTTAGACCAACAGGGGGGAAACACCATATATTTT.

The V call is TRBV19, the J call TRBJ1-6; D gene uncertain. V was clipped by 2 bases and J by 13 bases, with 12 bases between them. CDR3 length: 13 amino acids. Looked up from germline, CDR1 is LNHDA and CDR2 is SQIVND (reference sequence). The CDR3 reads CASSISRERPLHF. CDR3 sequence (DNA): TGTGCCAGTAGTATAAGTCGGGAAAGGCCCCTCCACTTT. Supplemented by reference TRBV19 and TRBJ1-6, the full variable domain reads DGGITQSPKYLFRKEGQNVTLSCEQNLNHDAMYWYRQDPGQGLRLIYYSQIVNDFQKGDIAEGYSVSREKKESFPLTVTSAQKNPTAFYLCASSISRERPLHFGNGTRLTVT.

CDR3 region: CASSLDSMGSPLHF. The CDR3 DNA is TGCGCCAGCAGCTTGGACAGTATGGGTTCACCCCTCCACTTT. The chain carries TRBV5-1 and TRBJ1-6; D ambiguous. V lost 0 bases to trimming and J lost 9 bases, with 10 bases between them. The CDR3 is made up of 14 amino acids. The germline gives CDR1 SGHRS, CDR2 YFSETQ.

The gene calls are TRBV6-1 and TRBJ1-5, with 7 bases aligning to TRBD1. Trimming took 4 bases from V and 0 from J; bases not matched to a gene: 9. This CDR3 has 17 residues. Germline V gene data show CDR1 as MNHNS and CDR2 as SASEGT. The CDR3 sequence is CASSGRQGWDSNQPQHF. In DNA, the CDR3 is TGTGCCAGCAGTGGCCGACAGGGTTGGGATAGCAATCAGCCCCAGCATTTT.

This chain links TRBV9 with TRBJ2-1, with D possibly matching TRBD2 (5 bases). The CDR3 is 16 residues long. CDR1 and CDR2 (germline): SGDLS, YYNGEE. Trimming left V 0 bases short and J 6 bases short, with 16 bases between. The CDR3 DNA follows: TGTGCCAGCAGCGTAGCTATGTCCCCCACTAGCAATGAGCAGTTCTTC. It specifies CASSVAMSPTSNEQFF.

This clone was seen only a few times. V and J are TRBV12-5 and TRBJ2-2; TRBD1 might be the D (6 bases). V was clipped by 0 bases and J by 0 bases, with 11 bases between them. CDR3 length equals 17 residues. Germline V gives CDR1 LGHNT, CDR2 FRNRAP. The CDR3, as DNA: TGTGCTAGTGGTTTGGTACCCAACAGGGCGAACACCGGGGAGCTGTTTTTT. Translated: CASGLVPNRANTGELFF.

The chain carries TRBV7-2 and TRBJ2-1; 9 bases agree with TRBD2. The germline V gene encodes CDR1 SGHTA and CDR2 FQGNSA. This CDR3 is 16 amino acids long. The J segment lost 8 bases and the V segment lost 1 base, leaving 9 bases of the junction unmatched. CDR3 in DNA: TGTGCCAGCAGCTTAGTGGGTAGCGGGGGCCCCCATGAGCAGTTCTTC. This sequence encodes CASSLVGSGGPHEQFF. The entire variable domain, with the rest obtained from reference TRBV7-2 and TRBJ2-1, is as follows: GAGVSQSPSNKVTEKGKDVELRCDPISGHTALYWYRQSLGQGLEFLIYFQGNSAPDKSGLPSDRFSAERTGGSVSTLTIQRTQQEDSAVYLCASSLVGSGGPHEQFFGPGTRLTVL.

The CDR3: CASNQEGGNYGYTF. CDR3 DNA sequence: TGCGCCAGTAACCAGGAGGGGGGGAACTATGGCTACACCTTC. J is TRBJ1-2 and V is TRBV5-1, with D possibly being TRBD1 (6 bases). V lost 8 bases, J lost 2 bases, and 16 bases lay in between. The CDR3 is 14 residues long. Germline assignment: CDR1 SGHRS and CDR2 YFSETQ.